This TCR beta chain came from a study of radiotherapy plus CTLA-4 blockade in lung cancer. Findings and caveats of the study: Expansion in blood of tumor-derived TCR clones was seen after radiotherapy plus ipilimumab. Early clone dynamics of blood T cells, plus interferon-beta, reportedly predicted response best.

Concerning this clone itself: Its matching antigen is unknown.

Repertoires were generated with immunoSEQ multiplex PCR, while TCRdb's copy carries only in-frame clones and drops some. The sample lists about 120,000 clones, around 75% occurring once. J lost 1 base, V lost 6 bases, and 16 bases had no gene match. Per the germline V gene, CDR1 is LNHNV and CDR2 is YYDKDF (reference sequence). This CDR3 has 19 residues. This clonotype was sampled from a human donor with non-small cell lung cancer who had a partial response to radiotherapy plus ipilimumab. The chain uses TRBV15 and TRBJ2-1; 9 positions agree with TRBD1. The sample here was peripheral blood, taken from a patient treated with radiotherapy plus ipilimumab. The CDR3 here is CATRHTGTGSRVSYNEQFF. The CDR3 region has the DNA TGTGCCACCAGACACACCGGGACAGGGTCCCGCGTTTCCTACAATGAGCAGTTCTTC. Full variable domain (rest looked up from reference TRBV15 and TRBJ2-1): DAMVIQNPRYQVTQFGKPVTLSCSQTLNHNVMYWYQQKSSQAPKLLFHYYDKDFNNEADTPDNFQSRRPNTSFCFLDIRSPGLGDTAMYLCATRHTGTGSRVSYNEQFFGPGTRLTVL.